These T cell receptor beta chains were read from a single sample in a study of T cells in Graves' hyperthyroidism and ophthalmopathy. TCRdb reanalysed the multiplex PCR reads using MiXCR and keeps one entry per CDR3 protein. The data hold 250,000 or so distinct CDR3 sequences, with roughly 15% observed a single time. The material sequenced was blood. The receptors here all came from a woman in her fifties or sixties with Graves' hyperthyroidism that later progressed to Graves' ophthalmopathy. Both conserved end residues are part of each CDR3. Each record gives: CDR3 protein, CDR3 DNA, D gene, J gene, V gene, CDR3 length, clone size. The D gene is left open where the match is weak. For some rows the clone size is stated as once, few or many, or as a class when expanded; others skip it.

cdr3_aa: CASSFGRAYTDTQYF; cdr3_nt: TGCGCCAGCAGCTTCGGCAGGGCATACACAGATACGCAGTATTTT; d_call: -; j_call: TRBJ2-3; v_call: TRBV5-1; cdr3_length: 15; clone_size: many
cdr3_aa: CASSLTGELFF; cdr3_nt: TGTGCCAGCAGTTTGACCGGGGAGCTGTTTTTT; d_call: -; j_call: TRBJ2-2; v_call: TRBV27; cdr3_length: 11; clone_size: many
cdr3_aa: CASSLEGGGVTYEQYF; cdr3_nt: TGTGCCAGCAGTTTAGAGGGGGGTGGGGTGACGTACGAGCAGTACTTC; d_call: -; j_call: TRBJ2-7; v_call: TRBV12-3/TRBV12-4; cdr3_length: 16; clone_size: -
cdr3_aa: CASSYPDRQVLQETQYF; cdr3_nt: TGTGCCAGCAGCTACCCGGACAGACAGGTTCTACAAGAGACCCAGTACTTC; d_call: -; j_call: TRBJ2-5; v_call: TRBV7-9; cdr3_length: 17; clone_size: -
cdr3_aa: CASSVGGDMHTQYF; cdr3_nt: TGTGCCAGCAGCGTAGGGGGGGACATGCATACGCAGTATTTT; d_call: -; j_call: TRBJ2-3; v_call: TRBV9; cdr3_length: 14; clone_size: -
cdr3_aa: CATSPVNANTGELFF; cdr3_nt: TGTGCCACCAGTCCGGTAAACGCGAACACCGGGGAGCTGTTTTTT; d_call: -; j_call: TRBJ2-2; v_call: TRBV24-1; cdr3_length: 15; clone_size: many
cdr3_aa: CASRSYSGYGTEAFF; cdr3_nt: TGTGCCAGCAGGTCGTACTCAGGGTACGGCACTGAAGCTTTCTTT; d_call: -; j_call: TRBJ1-1; v_call: TRBV6-1; cdr3_length: 15; clone_size: many
cdr3_aa: CSGRGDVSLGPYEQYF; cdr3_nt: TGCAGTGGCAGGGGGGACGTTTCTCTTGGCCCCTACGAGCAGTACTTC; d_call: -; j_call: TRBJ2-7; v_call: TRBV20-1; cdr3_length: 16; clone_size: many
cdr3_aa: CASSLAPSLNQPQHF; cdr3_nt: TGTGCCAGCAGTTTAGCCCCCAGCTTGAATCAGCCCCAGCATTTT; d_call: -; j_call: TRBJ1-5; v_call: TRBV12-3/TRBV12-4; cdr3_length: 15; clone_size: many
cdr3_aa: CSAAGEDTQYF; cdr3_nt: TGCAGTGCCGCTGGAGAGGATACGCAGTATTTT; d_call: -; j_call: TRBJ2-3; v_call: TRBV20-1; cdr3_length: 11; clone_size: few
cdr3_aa: CASSVVGSGSETQYF; cdr3_nt: TGTGCCAGCAGCGTAGTGGGGTCAGGGTCCGAGACCCAGTACTTC; d_call: -; j_call: TRBJ2-5; v_call: TRBV9; cdr3_length: 15; clone_size: many
cdr3_aa: CASYRGGYTGELFF; cdr3_nt: TGTGCCAGTTACAGGGGAGGTTACACCGGGGAGCTGTTTTTT; d_call: -; j_call: TRBJ2-2; v_call: TRBV12-3/TRBV12-4; cdr3_length: 14; clone_size: many
cdr3_aa: CASSYSQGATFF; cdr3_nt: TGTGCCAGCAGTTACTCACAGGGGGCAACTTTCTTT; d_call: TRBD1; j_call: TRBJ1-1; v_call: TRBV6-5; cdr3_length: 12; clone_size: few
cdr3_aa: CAWSQTSKTQYF; cdr3_nt: TGTGCCTGGAGTCAAACATCCAAAACGCAGTATTTT; d_call: -; j_call: TRBJ2-3; v_call: TRBV30; cdr3_length: 12; clone_size: few
cdr3_aa: CASSEVRDNSPLHF; cdr3_nt: TGTGCCAGCAGTGAAGTAAGGGATAATTCACCCCTCCACTTT; d_call: -; j_call: TRBJ1-6; v_call: TRBV25-1; cdr3_length: 14; clone_size: -
cdr3_aa: CASSSIGTGGGYTF; cdr3_nt: TGTGCCAGCAGCTCTATCGGGACAGGGGGTGGCTACACCTTC; d_call: TRBD1; j_call: TRBJ1-2; v_call: TRBV28; cdr3_length: 14; clone_size: many